These T cell receptor beta chains were read from a single sample in a study of T cells in Graves' hyperthyroidism and ophthalmopathy. TCRdb called the multiplex PCR reads again in MiXCR, with one record for every CDR3 protein. The data contain hundreds of thousands of distinct CDR3 sequences, over 15% of them singletons. Material: blood. The source is a woman aged 18-29 years with Graves' hyperthyroidism. Each CDR3 is given with its conserved first and last residue. Each record gives: V gene, J gene, CDR3 protein.

>TRBV13|TRBJ2-7
CASSRGLPLSYEQYF
>TRBV10-3|TRBJ1-1
CAISESPTGNTEAFF
>TRBV20-1|TRBJ2-6
CSARLPLTGANVLTF
>TRBV7-9|TRBJ1-1
CASSLLRDSPGTEAFF
>TRBV5-1|TRBJ1-3
CASSQQSRDGNTIYF
>TRBV20-1|TRBJ1-6
CSARMPTDYSPLHF
>TRBV10-3|TRBJ2-7
CAVSESPTRSYEQYF
>TRBV15|TRBJ1-2
CATSRVEDYGYTF
>TRBV20-1|TRBJ1-5
CSARKTNNQPQHF
>TRBV7-2|TRBJ2-7
CASSTRQGAHEQYF
>TRBV20-1|TRBJ2-3
CSASTTLGLAGTDTQYF
>TRBV6-2/TRBV6-3|TRBJ2-1
CASSLWSRVNEQFF
>TRBV5-6|TRBJ2-7
CASLPWDLASWNTYEQYF
>TRBV6-2/TRBV6-3|TRBJ2-3
CASQIAGLRRDTQYF
>TRBV12-3/TRBV12-4|TRBJ1-2
CASSLGLANYGYTF
>TRBV28|TRBJ1-1
CASRPGRLQAFF
>TRBV12-3/TRBV12-4|TRBJ1-1
CASRSQGWTEAFF
>TRBV11-2|TRBJ1-4
CASSLISQGGKLFF
>TRBV4-2|TRBJ2-1
CASSQDQAGSGNEQFF
>TRBV11-2|TRBJ2-1
CASSPLAGGSANEQFF
>TRBV6-1|TRBJ1-5
CASGTSHSNQPQHF
>TRBV6-4|TRBJ2-1
CASSDSGTSGVEQFF
>TRBV18|TRBJ2-4
CASSPSTGENIQYF
>TRBV6-2/TRBV6-3|TRBJ2-5
CASRARAGRETQHF
>TRBV2|TRBJ1-6
CASTGEGGKSPLHF
>TRBV2|TRBJ1-5
CASIGKRGAGDQPQHF
>TRBV12-3/TRBV12-4|TRBJ1-1
CASIHPNTEAFF
>TRBV10-3|TRBJ2-7
CAISEGQPAYEQYF
>TRBV5-1|TRBJ1-1
CASSLTTPISEAFF
>TRBV5-1|TRBJ2-5
CASSFDRYQETQYF
>TRBV24-1|TRBJ2-1
CATSDGVRGPSYNEQFF
>TRBV29-1|TRBJ1-1
CSVSRQGPMNTEAFF
>TRBV11-2|TRBJ2-3
CASSLRGLGREADTQYF
>TRBV2|TRBJ1-2
CASSEGAYGYTF
>TRBV30|TRBJ1-5
CAWSRGTGPNQPQHF
>TRBV12-3/TRBV12-4|TRBJ2-1
CASSSRQGTDNEQFF
>TRBV7-9|TRBJ1-4
CASSLGQGTNEKLFF